This T cell receptor (beta chain) was sequenced for a study of blood T cell repertoires in COVID-19. Background on the study: The United States, Italy and Spain were the sources of the acute and convalescent COVID-19 samples.

Trimming left V 7 bases short and J 2 bases short, with 11 bases between. The CDR3 length is 14 residues. Germline V gene lookup returns CDR1 KGHDR and CDR2 SFDVKD. Clones were sequenced by immunoSEQ multiplex PCR, and TCRdb holds only the in-frame ones, with some missing. This table holds 150,000 to 200,000 clones, around 89% found once. The TCR originated in a man between 60 and 75 years old with acute or convalescent COVID-19. The sequencing input was peripheral blood. The chain uses TRBV24-1 and TRBJ1-5; D call uncertain. CDR3 nucleotides: TGTGCCACCAGCCCGGCGGATGGCAATCAGCCCCAGCATTTT. Its translation is CATSPADGNQPQHF.